The sequence of this TCR beta chain was determined in a study of shared clonotypes between healthy human individuals. Sequenced by immunoSEQ multiplex PCR; TCRdb stores in-frame clones only, minus some. The sample includes a few hundred thousand clones, 70% to 85% of them seen just once. V was trimmed by 7 bases and J by 3 bases, leaving 19 bases between them. Germline lookup yields CDR1 SGDLS and CDR2 YYNGEE. The CDR3 extends over 15 amino acids. Caucasian adults living in Nashville, Tennessee, provided all samples. The chain has TRBV9 and TRBJ1-2, with a weak D call TRBD1 (6 bases). The source is a middle-aged woman in good health. Some clones in this sample may be carry-over from other donors' samples. Source material: PBMCs. Written as DNA, the CDR3 is TGTGCCAGCTCCGTAGACCCAGGGGCGGACTATGGCTACACCTTC. This translates into CASSVDPGADYGYTF.